This entry is about one T cell receptor beta chain. Its antigen remains unknown. Profiling relied on immunoSEQ multiplex PCR, and the TCRdb table lists in-frame clones only, not all of them. Among 68,000 or so clones listed, roughly 76% were seen once. The record originates from a study of PD-L1 blockade in urothelial cancer. Study information: About 90% of the roughly 29 patients were men with bladder-origin urothelial cancer. Blood analyses occurred 3 weeks (second dose) and 6 weeks post treatment start. Study observations and caveats: A below-median TCR clonality in blood before treatment predicted better survival.

Regarding time point: pretreatment peripheral blood. Anywhere from 1 to 8 samples came from each patient, spanning pretreatment and on-treatment. V dropped 5 bases and J dropped 7; count of bases not matched to a gene: 9. The CDR3 is 15 amino acids. Germline CDR1 and CDR2: SGHNT and YENEEA. This clonotype was sampled from a man aged 65 to 79 with urothelial cancer. This chain links TRBV11-3 with TRBJ2-1; 9 bases agree with TRBD2. Material: PBMCs, obtained around atezolizumab (anti-PD-L1) treatment. The CDR3 protein is CASSPRAGGRNEQFF. As DNA, the CDR3 is TGTGCCAGCAGCCCTCGGGCGGGAGGGAGGAATGAGCAGTTCTTC. Complete variable domain (other parts from reference TRBV11-3 and TRBJ2-1): EAGVVQSPRYKIIEKKQPVAFWCNPISGHNTLYWYLQNLGQGPELLIRYENEEAVDDSQLPKDRFSAERLKGVDSTLKIQPAELGDSAVYLCASSPRAGGRNEQFFGPGTRLTVL.